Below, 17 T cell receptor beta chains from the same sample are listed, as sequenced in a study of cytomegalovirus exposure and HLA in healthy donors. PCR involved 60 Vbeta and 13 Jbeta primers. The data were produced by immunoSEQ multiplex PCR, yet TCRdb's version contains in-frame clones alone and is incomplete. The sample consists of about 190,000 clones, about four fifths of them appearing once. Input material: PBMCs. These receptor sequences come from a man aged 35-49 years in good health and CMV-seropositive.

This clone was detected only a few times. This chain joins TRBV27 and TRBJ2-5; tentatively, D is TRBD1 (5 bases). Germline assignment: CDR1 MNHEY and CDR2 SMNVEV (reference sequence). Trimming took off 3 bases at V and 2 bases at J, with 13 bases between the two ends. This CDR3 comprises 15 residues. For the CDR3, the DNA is TGTGCCAGCAGTTTCGTATCCCAGGGACAAGAGACCCAGTACTTC. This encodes CASSFVSQGQETQYF.

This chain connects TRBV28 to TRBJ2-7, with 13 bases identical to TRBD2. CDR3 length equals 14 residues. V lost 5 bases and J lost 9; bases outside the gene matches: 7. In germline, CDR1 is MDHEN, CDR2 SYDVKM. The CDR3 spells CASSIPGLAGRQYF. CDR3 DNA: TGTGCCAGCAGTATACCGGGACTAGCGGGAAGGCAGTACTTC. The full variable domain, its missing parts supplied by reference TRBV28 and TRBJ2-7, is DVKVTQSSRYLVKRTGEKVFLECVQDMDHENMFWYRQDPGLGLRLIYFSYDVKMKEKGDIPEGYSVSREKKERFSLILESASTNQTSMYLCASSIPGLAGRQYFGPGTRLTVT.

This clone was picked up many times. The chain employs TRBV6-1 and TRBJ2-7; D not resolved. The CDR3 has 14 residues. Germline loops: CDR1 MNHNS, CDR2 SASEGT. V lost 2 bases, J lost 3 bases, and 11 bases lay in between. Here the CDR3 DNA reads TGTGCCAGCAGTGAACCCGACGGAGTCTACGAGCAGTACTTC. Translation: CASSEPDGVYEQYF.

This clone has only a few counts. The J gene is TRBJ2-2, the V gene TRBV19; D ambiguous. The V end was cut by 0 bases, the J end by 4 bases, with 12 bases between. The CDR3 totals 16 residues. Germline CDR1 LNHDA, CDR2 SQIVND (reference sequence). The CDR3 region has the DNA TGTGCCAGTAGTATAGATCTATCCAGGATCACCGGGGAGCTGTTTTTT. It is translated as CASSIDLSRITGELFF. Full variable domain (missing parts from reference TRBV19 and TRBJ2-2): DGGITQSPKYLFRKEGQNVTLSCEQNLNHDAMYWYRQDPGQGLRLIYYSQIVNDFQKGDIAEGYSVSREKKESFPLTVTSAQKNPTAFYLCASSIDLSRITGELFFGEGSRLTVL.

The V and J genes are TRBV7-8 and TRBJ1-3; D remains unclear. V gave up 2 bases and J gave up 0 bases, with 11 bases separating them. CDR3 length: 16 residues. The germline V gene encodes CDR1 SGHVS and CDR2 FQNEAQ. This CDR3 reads CASSLLIASSGNTIYF. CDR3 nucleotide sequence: TGTGCCAGCAGCTTACTAATTGCTTCCTCTGGAAACACCATATATTTT. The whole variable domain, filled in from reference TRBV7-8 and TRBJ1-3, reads GAGVSQSPRYKVAKRGQDVALRCDPISGHVSLFWYQQALGQGPEFLTYFQNEAQLDKSGLPSDRFFAERPEGSVSTLKIQRTQQEDSAVYLCASSLLIASSGNTIYFGEGSWLTVV.

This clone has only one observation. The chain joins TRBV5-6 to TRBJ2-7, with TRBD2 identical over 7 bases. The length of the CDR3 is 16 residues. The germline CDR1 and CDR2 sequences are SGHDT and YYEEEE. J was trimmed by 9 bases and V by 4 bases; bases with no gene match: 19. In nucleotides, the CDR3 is TGTGCCAGCAGCGCGAAGACAAGCGGGATCCTACGCGGGCAGTACTTC. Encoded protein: CASSAKTSGILRGQYF.

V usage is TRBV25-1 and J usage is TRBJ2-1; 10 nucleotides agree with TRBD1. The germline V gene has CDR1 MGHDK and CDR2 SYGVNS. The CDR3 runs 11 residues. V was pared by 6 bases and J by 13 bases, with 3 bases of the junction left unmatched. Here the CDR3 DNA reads TGTGCCAGCAGCCGGGACAGGGGTCAGTTCTTC. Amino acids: CASSRDRGQFF.

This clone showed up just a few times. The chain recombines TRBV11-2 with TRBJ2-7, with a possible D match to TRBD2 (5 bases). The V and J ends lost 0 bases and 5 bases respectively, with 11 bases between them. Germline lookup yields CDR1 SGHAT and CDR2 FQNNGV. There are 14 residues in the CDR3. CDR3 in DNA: TGTGCCAGCAGCTTAGATCGAGGGCTAAACGAGCAGTACTTC. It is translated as CASSLDRGLNEQYF.

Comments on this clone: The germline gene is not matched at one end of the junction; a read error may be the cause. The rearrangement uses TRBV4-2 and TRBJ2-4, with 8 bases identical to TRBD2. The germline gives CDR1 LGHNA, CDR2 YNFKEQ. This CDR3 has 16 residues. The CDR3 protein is CASSPTSGPPGNSQYF. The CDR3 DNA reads TGTGCCAGCAGCCCAACTAGCGGCCCCCCGGGAAACAGTCAGTACTTC.

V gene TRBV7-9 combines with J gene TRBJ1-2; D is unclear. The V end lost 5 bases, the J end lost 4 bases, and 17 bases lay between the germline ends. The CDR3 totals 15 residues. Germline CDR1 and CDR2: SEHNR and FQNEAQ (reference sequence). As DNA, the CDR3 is TGTGCCAGCAGCCCCTCCGCCGGGGTCCCCTATGGCTACACCTTC. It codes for CASSPSAGVPYGYTF.

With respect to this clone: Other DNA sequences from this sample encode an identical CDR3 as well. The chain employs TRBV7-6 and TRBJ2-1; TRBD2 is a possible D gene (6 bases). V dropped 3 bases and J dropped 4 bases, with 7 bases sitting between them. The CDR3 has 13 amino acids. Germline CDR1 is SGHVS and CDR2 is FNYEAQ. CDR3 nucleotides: TGTGCCAGCAGCTTGACTAGTTACAATGAGCAGTTCTTC. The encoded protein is CASSLTSYNEQFF.

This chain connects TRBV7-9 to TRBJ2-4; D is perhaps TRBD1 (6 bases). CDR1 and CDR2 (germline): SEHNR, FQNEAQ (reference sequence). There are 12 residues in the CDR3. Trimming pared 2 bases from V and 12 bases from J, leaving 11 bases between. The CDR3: CASSLLGGSQYF. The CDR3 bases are TGTGCCAGCAGCTTACTTGGGGGCAGTCAGTACTTC.

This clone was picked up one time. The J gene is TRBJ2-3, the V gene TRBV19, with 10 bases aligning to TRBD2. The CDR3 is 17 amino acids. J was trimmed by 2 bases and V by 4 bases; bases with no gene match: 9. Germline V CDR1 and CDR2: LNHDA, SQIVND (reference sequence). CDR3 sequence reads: CASSTGVGTSVTDTQYF. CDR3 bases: TGTGCCAGTAGTACGGGGGTCGGGACTAGCGTCACAGATACGCAGTATTTT.

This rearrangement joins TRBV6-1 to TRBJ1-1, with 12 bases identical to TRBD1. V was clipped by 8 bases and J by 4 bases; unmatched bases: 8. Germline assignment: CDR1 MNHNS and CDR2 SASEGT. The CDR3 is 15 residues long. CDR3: CASRDRGQWGTEAFF. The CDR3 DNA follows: TGTGCCAGCCGGGACAGGGGGCAGTGGGGCACTGAAGCTTTCTTT.

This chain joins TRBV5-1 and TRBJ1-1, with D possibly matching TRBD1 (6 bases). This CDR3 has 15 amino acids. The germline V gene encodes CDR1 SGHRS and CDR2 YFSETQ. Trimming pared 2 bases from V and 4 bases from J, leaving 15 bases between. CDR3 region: CASSLSVGGSTEAFF. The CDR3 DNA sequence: TGCGCCAGCAGCTTAAGTGTAGGGGGAAGCACTGAAGCTTTCTTT.

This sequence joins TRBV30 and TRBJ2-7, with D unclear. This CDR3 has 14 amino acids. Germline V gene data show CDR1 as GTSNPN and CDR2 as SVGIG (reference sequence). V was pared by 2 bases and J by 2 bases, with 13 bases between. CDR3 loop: CAWSPTVGAYEQYF. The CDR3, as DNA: TGTGCCTGGAGTCCTACGGTGGGCGCCTACGAGCAGTACTTC. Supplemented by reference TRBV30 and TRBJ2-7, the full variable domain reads SQTIHQWPATLVQPVGSPLSLECTVEGTSNPNLYWYRQAAGRGLQLLFYSVGIGQISSEVPQNLSASRPQDRQFILSSKKLLLSDSGFYLCAWSPTVGAYEQYFGPGTRLTVT.

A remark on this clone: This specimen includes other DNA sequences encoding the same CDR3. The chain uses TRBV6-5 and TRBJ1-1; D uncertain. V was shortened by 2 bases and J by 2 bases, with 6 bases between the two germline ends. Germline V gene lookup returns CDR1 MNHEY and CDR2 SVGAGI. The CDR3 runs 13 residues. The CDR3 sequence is CASSYDSNTEAFF. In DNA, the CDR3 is TGTGCCAGCAGTTACGACTCAAACACTGAAGCTTTCTTT.